The 8 T cell receptor beta chains presented below share a single source sample, sequenced in a study of regulatory T cells in long-lasting Graves disease. For TCR beta, libraries came from iRepertoire HTBI primers and Arm-PCR of CDR3 regions. TCRdb reprocessed the multiplex PCR reads via MiXCR and lists one record per CDR3 protein. The table records more than 400,000 distinct CDR3 sequences, about a sixth of them present only once. The time point: newly diagnosed GD, antithyroid drugs for less than 3 months. The authors made the TCR library using RNA they extracted from PBMCs. These data were likewise used in another study, on T cells in Graves' hyperthyroidism and ophthalmopathy.

Here the sequenced sample was peripheral blood mononuclear cells (PBMCs), taken at new diagnosis, from a patient treated with antithyroid drugs. These receptors were collected from a woman aged 30 to 39 with Graves disease.

The CDR3 here is CSAATPGGQFF. The CDR3 DNA follows: TGCAGTGCAGCAACCCCAGGGGGGCAGTTCTTC. The chain recombines TRBV20-1 with TRBJ2-3; 7 nucleotides agree with TRBD1. The end of the DNA is better explained by TRBJ2-1, so the J call may be wrong. The germline gives CDR1 DFQATT, CDR2 SNEGSKA (reference sequence). CDR3 length: 11 residues.

With regard to this clonotype: This may be a read error: a much more frequent sequence differs by one nucleotide. The chain is built from TRBV4-1 and TRBJ2-1; D is perhaps TRBD2 (6 bases). Germline V gives CDR1 MGHRA, CDR2 YSYEKL. This CDR3 is built from 18 residues. The CDR3 region has the DNA TGCACCAGCAGCCAAGAAAACGGCGGGACCTCGGCCTTGGATGAGCAGTTCTTC. This translates into CTSSQENGGTSALDEQFF.

CDR3 nucleotide sequence: TGTGCCAGCAGACCCCGGGTAGGTGAGCAGTTCTTC. This codes for CASRPRVGEQFF. This chain joins TRBV12-3 or TRBV12-4 and TRBJ2-1; no reliable D call. Trimming took 6 bases from V and 9 from J, leaving 12 bases between them. This CDR3 region has 12 residues.

This clonotype appeared many times. This chain uses TRBV30 with TRBJ2-3; D unclear. This CDR3 contains 13 residues. V was clipped by 4 bases and J by 2 bases, with 10 bases between them. Looked up from germline, CDR1 is GTSNPN and CDR2 is SVGIG (reference sequence). This CDR3 reads CAWKRAVTDTQYF. The CDR3 DNA sequence: TGTGCCTGGAAACGGGCCGTCACAGATACGCAGTATTTT.

This clonotype was counted ten times or more. This rearrangement joins TRBV29-1 to TRBJ2-5; tentatively, D is TRBD2 (7 bases). CDR3 length: 13 residues. Germline V CDR1 and CDR2: SQVTM, ANQGSEA. V gave up 3 bases and J gave up 5 bases, with 13 bases separating them. CDR3 DNA sequence: TGCAGCGTTGAGGTTGGGGGGGCGGAGACCCAGTACTTC. This translates into CSVEVGGAETQYF. The variable domain in full, with the rest retrieved from reference TRBV29-1 and TRBJ2-5, is SAVISQKPSRDICQRGTSLTIQCQVDSQVTMMFWYRQQPGQSLTLIATANQGSEATYESGFVIDKFPISRPNLTFSTLTVSNMSPEDSSIYLCSVEVGGAETQYFGPGTRLLVL.

The V gene is TRBV28, the J gene TRBJ2-1; 16 nucleotides agree with TRBD2. Germline trimming cut 6 bases from V and 3 bases from J; bases unmatched to any gene: 20. CDR3 size: 22 residues. CDR1 is MDHEN, CDR2 SYDVKM, per germline. The CDR3 region has the DNA TGTGCCAGCAGACCTCCGGGACTAGCGGGAGGGCGGGGTGAAAACTTCTACAATGAGCAGTTCTTC. Amino acids: CASRPPGLAGGRGENFYNEQFF.

This clonotype appeared many times. The genes are TRBV2 and TRBJ2-1; 7 nucleotides line up with TRBD2. J lost 0 bases, V lost 4 bases, and 3 bases had no gene match. Per germline, CDR1 SNHLY and CDR2 FYNNEI. The CDR3 is 15 amino acids. The CDR3 is CASSGLAGSYNEQFF. The CDR3 DNA follows: TGTGCCAGCAGTGGACTAGCCGGCTCCTACAATGAGCAGTTCTTC.

This clonotype appeared a few times. The J gene is TRBJ2-7, the V gene TRBV24-1, with D tentatively TRBD1 (6 bases). This CDR3 contains 13 residues. V dropped 6 bases and J dropped 6 bases, with 14 bases sitting between them. Per the germline V gene, CDR1 is KGHDR and CDR2 is SFDVKD. The CDR3 DNA follows: TGTGCCACCAGTCTAACAGGGTTATCCGAGCAGTACTTC. Protein: CATSLTGLSEQYF.